The clone carrying this TCR beta chain was detected a few times. Its matching antigen is unknown. This entry belongs to a study of T cells after yellow fever vaccination. Study-level background: Low-cell-number fractions were prepared with SMART-Seq v4 Ultra Low Input. Findings and limits, study-wide: Clonotypes found in both CD4 and CD8 compartments made up a small share. In FACS-sorted repertoires, abundant clonotypes from the bulk population could appear as contaminants.

V trimming: 4 bases; J trimming: 4 bases; junction bases outside the gene matches: 7. This CDR3 has 16 amino acids. Germline values: CDR1 LGHDT, CDR2 YNNKEL (reference sequence). A universal primer site and UMIs were added as TCR cDNA was made by 5'RACE template switching. From the 5' RACE reads, TCRdb called clonotypes with MiXCR, one entry per CDR3 protein. The sample contains about 340,000 distinct CDR3 sequences, roughly 4.3% of which appear only once. This TCR derives from a man younger than 35 who received the YFV17D yellow fever vaccine. This chain uses TRBV3-1 with TRBJ1-3; 10 bases agree with TRBD1. Sample: PBMCs, taken 5 days after the yellow fever booster vaccination. For the CDR3, the DNA is TGTGCCAGCAGCCCCACCGGGACAGGGGTCGGAAACACCATATATTTT. Translating gives CASSPTGTGVGNTIYF.